Following are 20 T cell receptor beta chains from one sample sequenced in a study of T cell clones after liver transplantation. Sequencing used immunoSEQ multiplex PCR; TCRdb keeps in-frame clones, though not all of them. Of 77,000 or so clones listed, roughly 80% were seen once; the top ten hold roughly 0.87%. The sample in question was CD4+ T cells from blood, obtained 12 months after liver transplant. Receptors originate from a human patient who received a liver transplant. Some T cells may trace back to the graft donor.

The CDR3 loop reads CASSLMQGTEAFF. The CDR3 DNA follows: TGTGCCAGCAGCTTGATGCAGGGTACTGAAGCTTTCTTT. The gene calls are TRBV5-6 and TRBJ1-1, with a possible D match to TRBD1 (5 bases). The germline V gene has CDR1 SGHDT and CDR2 YYEEEE. The CDR3 covers 13 residues. V gave up 1 base and J gave up 5 bases, with 9 bases separating them.

In this sample, this clone turned up a few times. The V and J genes are TRBV23-1 and TRBJ1-2, with 7 bases that match TRBD1. TRBV23-1 is sorted into the ORF group, with uncertain function. CDR3 length: 14 residues. With 4 bases clipped from V and 8 bases from J, the junction kept 10 bases outside the gene matches. In DNA, the CDR3 is TGCGCCAGCAGTCCCAAAGACAGGGTTGGCGGCTACACCTTC. It translates to CASSPKDRVGGYTF.

The chain couples TRBV7-9 to TRBJ2-3, with TRBD2 matching 15 bases. Germline values: CDR1 SEHNR, CDR2 FQNEAQ (reference sequence). CDR3 length equals 16 residues. Losses at the gene ends were 4 bases for V and 5 bases for J; bases not matched to a gene: 4. CDR3 sequence (DNA): TGTGCCAGCAGCTGGACTAGCGGGAGGGCCATAGATACGCAGTATTTT. It is translated as CASSWTSGRAIDTQYF.

The V gene is TRBV6-5, the J gene TRBJ2-3, with a tentative D call TRBD2 (6 bases). The germline V gene encodes CDR1 MNHEY and CDR2 SVGAGI. V was pared by 1 base and J by 1 base, with 9 bases between. The CDR3 extends over 15 amino acids. CDR3 sequence: CASSYLGEGTDTQYF. The CDR3 coding sequence is TGTGCCAGCAGTTACTTGGGGGAGGGCACAGATACGCAGTATTTT.

The rearrangement uses TRBV5-1 and TRBJ2-4; D is unresolved. This CDR3 contains 12 residues. Germline V gene lookup returns CDR1 SGHRS and CDR2 YFSETQ. V shed 6 bases and J shed 8 bases, with 12 bases lying between them. The CDR3: CASTAESDIQYF. CDR3 nucleotides: TGCGCCAGCACAGCCGAGAGTGACATTCAGTACTTC.

As DNA, the CDR3 is TGCGCCAGCAGTGAAGGGGGCTACGAGCAGTACTTC. This codes for CASSEGGYEQYF. The chain has TRBV10-2 and TRBJ2-7, with D possibly being TRBD1 (6 bases). This CDR3 contains 12 residues. Germline loops: CDR1 WSHSY, CDR2 SAAADI. The V gene lost 3 bases and the J gene lost 3 bases, with 6 bases spanning the gap.

The J gene is TRBJ2-1, the V gene TRBV6-5; D unresolved. V lost 7 bases to trimming and J lost 2 bases, with 12 bases between them. CDR1 is MNHEY, CDR2 SVGAGI, per germline. This CDR3 contains 14 residues. CDR3 protein: CASTSRVTYNEQFF. The CDR3 coding sequence is TGTGCCAGCACAAGCCGGGTTACCTACAATGAGCAGTTCTTC.

The V and J genes are TRBV27 and TRBJ2-1; 7 positions agree with TRBD2. There are 18 residues in the CDR3. With V trimmed by 4 bases and J by 3 bases, 15 bases remained unmatched. Germline V CDR1 and CDR2: MNHEY, SMNVEV (reference sequence). CDR3 coding DNA: TGTGCCAGCAGTTCCCCAAGGGAGCAGCGGGGATTCTACAATGAGCAGTTCTTC. Encoded protein: CASSSPREQRGFYNEQFF.

The V and J genes are TRBV5-1 and TRBJ2-3; no reliable D call. With 5 bases removed from V and 4 bases from J, the gap between germline ends came to 11 bases. Germline assignment: CDR1 SGHRS and CDR2 YFSETQ. The CDR3 runs 13 residues. CDR3 coding DNA: TGCGCCAGCAGGAAACAGCGCTCAGATACGCAGTATTTT. Translation gives CASRKQRSDTQYF.

This clone was seen only once. The chain joins TRBV6-5 to TRBJ1-4; D unresolved. Germline assignment: CDR1 MNHEY and CDR2 SVGAGI. The germline V and J ends were trimmed by 2 bases and 3 bases, with 4 bases remaining between them. The CDR3 has 13 residues. The CDR3 sequence: CASSYGANEKLFF. CDR3 nucleotide sequence: TGTGCCAGCAGTTACGGGGCTAATGAAAAACTGTTTTTT.

The rearrangement uses TRBV9 and TRBJ1-1; a weak D match, TRBD1 (5 bases). V was pared by 0 bases and J by 7 bases, with 13 bases between. The CDR3 sequence is 14 residues long. Germline V lookup: CDR1 SGDLS, CDR2 YYNGEE. The CDR3 DNA is TGTGCCAGCAGCGTAGGTCGGGGCCTACATGAAGCTTTCTTT. It codes for CASSVGRGLHEAFF.

This chain joins TRBV6-5 and TRBJ1-1; 8 bases fit TRBD1. V was clipped by 4 bases and J by 4 bases; unmatched bases: 5. CDR1 and CDR2 from the germline V gene are MNHEY and SVGAGI. This CDR3 region has 14 residues. CDR3 DNA sequence: TGTGCCAGCAGTTTCCCGGGACAGGTCACTGAAGCTTTCTTT. This encodes CASSFPGQVTEAFF.

The chain employs TRBV6-5 and TRBJ2-6; D ambiguous. CDR3 length: 15 residues. Germline V gene data show CDR1 as MNHEY and CDR2 as SVGAGI. V gave up 5 bases and J gave up 0 bases, with 8 bases separating them. In nucleotides, the CDR3 is TGTGCCAGCAGTAGGCACCCCTCTGGGGCCAACGTCCTGACTTTC. Translated: CASSRHPSGANVLTF.

This rearrangement joins TRBV7-9 to TRBJ2-5; 7 nucleotides agree with TRBD1. CDR1 is SEHNR and CDR2 is FQNEAQ in the germline V gene (reference sequence). The junction had 11 bases not matched to a gene; V was cut back by 5 bases and J by 5 bases. The CDR3 contains 15 residues. Here the CDR3 reads CASSGGQGVDETQYF. The CDR3 DNA sequence: TGTGCCAGCAGCGGGGGTCAGGGGGTAGACGAGACCCAGTACTTC. Together with reference TRBV7-9 and TRBJ2-5, the CDR3 gives the full variable domain: DTGVSQNPRHKITKRGQNVTFRCDPISEHNRLYWYRQTLGQGPEFLTYFQNEAQLEKSRLLSDRFSAERPKGSFSTLEIQRTEQGDSAMYLCASSGGQGVDETQYFGPGTRLLVL.

CDR3 sequence (DNA): TGTGCCAGCAGCTTAGGGACTAGCGGGAGTGTAAATGAGCAGTTCTTC. As protein: CASSLGTSGSVNEQFF. The chain uses TRBV11-2 and TRBJ2-1; 13 nucleotides match TRBD2. Germline V gene lookup returns CDR1 SGHAT and CDR2 FQNNGV. Trimming at V came to 1 base and at J to 7 bases, leaving 4 bases not matched to a gene. The CDR3 extends over 16 amino acids.

The chain joins TRBV7-6 to TRBJ2-2; D gene unclear. Between the trimmed V and J ends, which lost 4 bases and 3 bases, there was a span of 18 bases. Germline values: CDR1 SGHVS, CDR2 FNYEAQ. The CDR3 contains 17 residues. This chain's CDR3 is CASSSSPPGTYTGELFF. Here the CDR3 DNA reads TGTGCCAGCAGCTCCTCCCCACCAGGAACCTACACCGGGGAGCTGTTTTTT.

The rearrangement joins TRBV6-1 to TRBJ1-1, with 8 bases aligning to TRBD1. The V and J ends lost 2 bases and 1 base, in that order; junction bases with no gene match: 15. Looked up from germline, CDR1 is MNHNS and CDR2 is SASEGT. The CDR3 is 19 residues long. CDR3 sequence (DNA): TGTGCCAGCAGTGAATCTAAGCCGTTCAGGGGGCGGCGGAACACTGAAGCTTTCTTT. Translating it yields CASSESKPFRGRRNTEAFF.

In its sample, this clone was seen once. The gene calls are TRBV6-1 and TRBJ2-7; D not resolved. V was clipped by 5 bases and J by 0 bases, with 14 bases between them. CDR3 length: 15 residues. The germline V gene has CDR1 MNHNS and CDR2 SASEGT. CDR3 sequence reads: CASSPYSYRSYEQYF. The CDR3 DNA reads as TGTGCCAGCAGTCCCTACAGTTACCGCTCCTACGAGCAGTACTTC.

This clone has a count of ten or more. V is TRBV9 and J is TRBJ1-5, with D tentatively TRBD1 (5 bases). Trimming pared 4 bases from V and 9 bases from J, leaving 17 bases between. This CDR3 contains 14 residues. Germline values: CDR1 SGDLS, CDR2 YYNGEE. In DNA form, the CDR3 reads TGTGCCAGCAGCATAACAGGAGCCGCAGGGCCCCAGCATTTT. Its protein product is CASSITGAAGPQHF.

This clone was found once. V is TRBV18 and J is TRBJ2-7; 10 nucleotides line up with TRBD2. The V and J ends lost 2 bases and 1 base, in that order; junction bases with no gene match: 5. The CDR3 covers 16 residues. Germline V gene sequence: CDR1 KGHSH, CDR2 LQKENI. The CDR3 protein is CASSPGLAGGSYEQYF. In DNA, the CDR3 is TGTGCCAGCTCACCAGGTTTAGCGGGAGGTTCCTACGAGCAGTACTTC.